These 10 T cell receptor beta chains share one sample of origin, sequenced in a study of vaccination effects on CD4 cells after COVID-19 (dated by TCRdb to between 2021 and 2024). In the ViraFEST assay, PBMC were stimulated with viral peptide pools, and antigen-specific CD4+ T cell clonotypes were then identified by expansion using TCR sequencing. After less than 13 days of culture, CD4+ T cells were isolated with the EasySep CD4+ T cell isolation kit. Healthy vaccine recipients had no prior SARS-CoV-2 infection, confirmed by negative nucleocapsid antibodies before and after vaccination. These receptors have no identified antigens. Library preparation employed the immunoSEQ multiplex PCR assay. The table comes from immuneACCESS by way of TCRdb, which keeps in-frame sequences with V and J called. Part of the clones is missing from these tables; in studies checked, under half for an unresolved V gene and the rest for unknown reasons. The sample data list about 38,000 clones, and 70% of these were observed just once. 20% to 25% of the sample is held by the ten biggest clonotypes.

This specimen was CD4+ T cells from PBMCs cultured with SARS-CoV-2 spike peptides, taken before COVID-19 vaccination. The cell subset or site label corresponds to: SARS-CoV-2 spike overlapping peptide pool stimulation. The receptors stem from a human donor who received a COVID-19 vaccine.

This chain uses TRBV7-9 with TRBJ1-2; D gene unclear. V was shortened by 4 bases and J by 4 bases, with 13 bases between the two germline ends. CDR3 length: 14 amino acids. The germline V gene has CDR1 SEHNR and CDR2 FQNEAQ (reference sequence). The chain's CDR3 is CASSSPTPLYGYTF. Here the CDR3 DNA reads TGTGCCAGCAGCTCCCCCACCCCCCTCTATGGCTACACCTTC.

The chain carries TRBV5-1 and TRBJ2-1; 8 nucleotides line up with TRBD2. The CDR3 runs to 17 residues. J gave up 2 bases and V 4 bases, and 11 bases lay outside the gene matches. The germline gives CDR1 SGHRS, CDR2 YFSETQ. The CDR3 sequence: CASSGGSGRAPYNEQFF. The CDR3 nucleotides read TGCGCCAGCAGCGGAGGGTCCGGGAGGGCCCCCTACAATGAGCAGTTCTTC.

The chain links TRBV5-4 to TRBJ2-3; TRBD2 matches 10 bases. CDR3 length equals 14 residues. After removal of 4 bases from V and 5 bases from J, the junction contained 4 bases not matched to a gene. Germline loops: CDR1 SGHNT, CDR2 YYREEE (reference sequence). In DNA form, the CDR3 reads TGTGCCAGCAGCCGCAGCGGGGGGGTAGATACGCAGTATTTT. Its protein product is CASSRSGGVDTQYF.

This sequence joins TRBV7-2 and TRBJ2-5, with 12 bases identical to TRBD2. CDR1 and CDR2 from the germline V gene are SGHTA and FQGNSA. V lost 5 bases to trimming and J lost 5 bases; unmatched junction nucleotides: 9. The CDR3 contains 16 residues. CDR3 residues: CASSPPGGTSGETQYF. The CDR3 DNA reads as TGTGCCAGCAGCCCCCCAGGTGGGACTAGCGGGGAGACCCAGTACTTC.

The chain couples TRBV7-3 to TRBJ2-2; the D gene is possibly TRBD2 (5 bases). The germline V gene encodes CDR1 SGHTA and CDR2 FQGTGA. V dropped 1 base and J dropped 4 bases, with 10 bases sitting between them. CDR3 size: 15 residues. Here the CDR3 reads CASSLSEGLTGELFF. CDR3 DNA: TGTGCCAGCAGCTTAAGTGAGGGCCTCACCGGGGAGCTGTTTTTT.

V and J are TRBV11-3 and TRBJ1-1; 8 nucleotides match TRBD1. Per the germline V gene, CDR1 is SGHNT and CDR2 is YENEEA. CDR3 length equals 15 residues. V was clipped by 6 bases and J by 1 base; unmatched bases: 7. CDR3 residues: CASSWTGHTNTEAFF. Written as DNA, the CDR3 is TGTGCCAGCAGTTGGACAGGGCATACGAACACTGAAGCTTTCTTT.

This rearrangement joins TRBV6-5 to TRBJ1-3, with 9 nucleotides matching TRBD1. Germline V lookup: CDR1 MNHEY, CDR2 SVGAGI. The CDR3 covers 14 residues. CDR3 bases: TGTGCTACGAGAGGGACAGGGAGGGGAAACACCATATATTTT. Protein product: CATRGTGRGNTIYF.

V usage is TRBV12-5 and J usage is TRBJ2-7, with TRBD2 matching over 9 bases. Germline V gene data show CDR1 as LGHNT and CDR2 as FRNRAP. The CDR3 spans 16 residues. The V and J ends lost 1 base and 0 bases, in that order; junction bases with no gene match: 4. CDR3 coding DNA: TGTGCTAGTGGTTTGGGGACTAGCGCTTACTCCTACGAGCAGTACTTC. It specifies CASGLGTSAYSYEQYF.

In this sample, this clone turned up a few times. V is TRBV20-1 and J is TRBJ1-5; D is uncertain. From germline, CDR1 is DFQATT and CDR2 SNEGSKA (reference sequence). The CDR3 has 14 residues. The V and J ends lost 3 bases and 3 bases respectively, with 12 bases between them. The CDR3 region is CSASNRVSNQPQHF. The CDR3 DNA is TGCAGTGCTAGTAACCGGGTCTCCAATCAGCCCCAGCATTTT.

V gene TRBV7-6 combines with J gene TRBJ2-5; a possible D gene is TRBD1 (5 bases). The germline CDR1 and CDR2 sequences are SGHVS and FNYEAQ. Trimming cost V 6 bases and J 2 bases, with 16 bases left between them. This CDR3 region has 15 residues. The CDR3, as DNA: TGTGCCAGCAGTCCCTCTAGACAGCTTCAAGAGACCCAGTACTTC. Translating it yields CASSPSRQLQETQYF.